This T cell receptor (beta chain) was sequenced in a study of beta chain features in type 1 diabetes. All of the isolated RNA was reverse transcribed, so expressed TCRB transcripts were sequenced. Using immunoSEQ multiplex PCR, the repertoire was profiled, and TCRdb retains in-frame clones only, with some absent. The sample yields approximately 130,000 clones, 17% seen once. Germline V gives CDR1 ENHRY, CDR2 SYGVKD. The CDR3 consists of 13 residues. V trimming: 6 bases; J trimming: 4 bases; junction bases outside the gene matches: 2. This clone was seen at least ten times. Its antigen is currently unknown. Notes on the study in general: Type 1 diabetes patients showed a moderate but significant shortening of TCRB CDR3s in all four CD4+ subsets.

The TCR sequence derives from a man between 18 and 29 years old with type 1 diabetes. The sequenced sample consisted of central memory CD4+ T cells from blood. The chain carries TRBV10-3 and TRBJ1-1, with 10 bases lining up with TRBD1. CDR3 protein: CAISRTGGTEAFF. CDR3 in DNA: TGTGCCATCAGCCGGACAGGGGGCACTGAAGCTTTCTTT.